This T cell receptor (beta chain) was observed in a study of T cell responses to AZD1222 COVID-19 vaccine. Study results and caveats: Most donors were white British, females outnumbered males, and clonal diversity was possibly underestimated.

This clone was seen just once. Its cognate antigen is unknown. The data were produced by immunoSEQ multiplex PCR, yet TCRdb's version contains in-frame clones alone and is incomplete. The repertoire includes about 110,000 clones, around nine tenths of them detected once, and 2% to 2.5% sits in the top ten. This specimen consisted of peripheral blood, obtained 28 days after the second AZD1222 dose. The clonotype comes from an adult who received the AZD1222 COVID-19 vaccine.

Written as DNA, the CDR3 is TGTGCCAGCAGTTTCCCCATCCACGCAGCTCAGGGGGCGCGCACTGAAGCTTTCTTT. Protein: CASSFPIHAAQGARTEAFF. This rearrangement joins TRBV28 to TRBJ1-1; TRBD1 aligns across 8 bases. The CDR3 runs 19 residues. Trimming cost V 3 bases and J 4 bases; bases outside gene matches: 19. The V gene's germline CDR1 is MDHEN and CDR2 SYDVKM.